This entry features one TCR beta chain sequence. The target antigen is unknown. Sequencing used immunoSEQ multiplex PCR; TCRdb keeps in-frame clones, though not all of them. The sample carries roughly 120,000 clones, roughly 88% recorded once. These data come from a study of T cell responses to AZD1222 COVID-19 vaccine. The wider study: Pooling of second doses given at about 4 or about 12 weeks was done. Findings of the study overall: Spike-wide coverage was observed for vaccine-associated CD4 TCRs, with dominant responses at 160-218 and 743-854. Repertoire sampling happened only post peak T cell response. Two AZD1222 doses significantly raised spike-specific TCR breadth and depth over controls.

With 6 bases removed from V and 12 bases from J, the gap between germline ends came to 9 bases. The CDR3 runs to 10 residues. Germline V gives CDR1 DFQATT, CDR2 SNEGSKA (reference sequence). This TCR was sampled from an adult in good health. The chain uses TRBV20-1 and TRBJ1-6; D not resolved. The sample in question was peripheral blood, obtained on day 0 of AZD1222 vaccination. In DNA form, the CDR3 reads TGCAGTGCCACCTGGGGACCCCTCCACTTT. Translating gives CSATWGPLHF.